This TCR beta chain was found in a study of T cell repertoires in cytomegalovirus infection (dated by TCRdb to between 2018 and 2021). In the study overall: Donor HLA type was relevant to the analysis, as public TCR beta signatures indicated carriage of CMV infection together with the matching HLA type.

Findings and caveats that apply to the study as a whole: In both this cohort and an independent approximately 400-donor cohort, the cumulative frequency of public TCR beta family members distinguished carriers of CMV infection plus the relevant HLA type. The ex vivo response was dominated by HLA-C-restricted CMV-specific TCR beta clonotypes, which also provided the single most frequent clonotype in two of eight donors.

The CDR3 goes from the cysteine to the phenylalanine over 15 residues. This entry keeps only the CDR3 DNA: 45 bases, framed from base 1. V is pruned by 5 bases and J by 5 bases, leaving 14 bases of the junction without a gene match. The germline V gene specifies SQVTM as CDR1 and ANQGSEA as CDR2. The instrument was an Illumina HiSeq 1500. The raw public data were reprocessed by TCRdb itself: fastp quality trimming at Q25, MiXCR clonotype calling, in-frame beta chains only. Entries that share a CDR3 protein sequence are merged under the most common genes and DNA. In this sample the table shows more than 400,000 distinct CDR3 sequences, around 27% of which occur a single time. Less than 15% of the sample lies in the top ten. This clonotype was counted between two and nine times. The specificity of this receptor is unknown. Within one base of it there is no much larger clone, and no base qualities were kept.

This chain is built from TRBV29-1 and TRBJ2-7; a stretch of 8 junction bases matches TRBD1. The clonotype originates from a human donor in good health (CMV status not recorded). Some clones in this sample may be carry-over from other donors' samples. The sequenced sample was PBMCs. The CDR3 protein is CSVLLRFQGADEQYF. In nucleotides, the sequence is TGCAGCGTTCTTCTCCGTTTCCAGGGGGCCGACGAGCAGTACTTC.